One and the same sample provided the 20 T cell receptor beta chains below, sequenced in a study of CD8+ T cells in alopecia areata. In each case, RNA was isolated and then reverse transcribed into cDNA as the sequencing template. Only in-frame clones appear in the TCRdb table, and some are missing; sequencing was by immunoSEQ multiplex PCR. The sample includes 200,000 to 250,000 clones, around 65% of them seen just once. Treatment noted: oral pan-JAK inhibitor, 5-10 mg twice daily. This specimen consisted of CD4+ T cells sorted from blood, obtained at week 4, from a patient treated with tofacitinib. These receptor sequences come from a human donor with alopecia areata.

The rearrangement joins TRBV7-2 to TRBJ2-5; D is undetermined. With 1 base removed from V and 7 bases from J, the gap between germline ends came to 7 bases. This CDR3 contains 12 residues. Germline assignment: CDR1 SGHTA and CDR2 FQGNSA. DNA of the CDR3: TGTGCCAGCAGCTTAGGGCCGGGGACCCAGTACTTC. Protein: CASSLGPGTQYF. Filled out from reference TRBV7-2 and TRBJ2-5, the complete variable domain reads GAGVSQSPSNKVTEKGKDVELRCDPISGHTALYWYRQSLGQGLEFLIYFQGNSAPDKSGLPSDRFSAERTGGSVSTLTIQRTQQEDSAVYLCASSLGPGTQYFGPGTRLLVL.

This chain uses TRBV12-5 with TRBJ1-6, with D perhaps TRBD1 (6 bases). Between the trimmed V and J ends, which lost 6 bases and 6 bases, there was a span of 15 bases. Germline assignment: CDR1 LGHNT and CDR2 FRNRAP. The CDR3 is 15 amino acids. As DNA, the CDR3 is TGTGCTAGTGGCTTCTCCGGGACAACTAATTCACCCCTCCACTTT. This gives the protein CASGFSGTTNSPLHF.

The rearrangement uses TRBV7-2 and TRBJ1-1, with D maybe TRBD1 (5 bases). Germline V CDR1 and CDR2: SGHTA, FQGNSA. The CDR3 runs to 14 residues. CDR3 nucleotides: TGTGCGGGACGCGAGGGTGCGGCGAACACTGAAGCTTTCTTT. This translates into CAGREGAANTEAFF.

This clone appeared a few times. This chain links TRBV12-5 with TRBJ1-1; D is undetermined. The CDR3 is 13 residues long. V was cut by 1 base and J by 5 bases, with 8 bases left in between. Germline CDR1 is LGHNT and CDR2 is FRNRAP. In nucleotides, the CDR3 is TGTGCTAGTGGTTTGGACGGGTGGACTGAAGCTTTCTTT. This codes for CASGLDGWTEAFF. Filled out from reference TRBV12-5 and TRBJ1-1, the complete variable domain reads DARVTQTPRHKVTEMGQEVTMRCQPILGHNTVFWYRQTMMQGLELLAYFRNRAPLDDSGMPKDRFSAEMPDATLATLKIQPSEPRDSAVYFCASGLDGWTEAFFGQGTRLTVV.

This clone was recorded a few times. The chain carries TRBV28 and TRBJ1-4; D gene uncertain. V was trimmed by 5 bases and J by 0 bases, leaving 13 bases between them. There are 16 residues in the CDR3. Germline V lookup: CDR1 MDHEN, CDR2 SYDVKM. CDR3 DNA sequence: TGTGCCAGCAGTGCCCCCAGAGCGGCAACTAATGAAAAACTGTTTTTT. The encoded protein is CASSAPRAATNEKLFF.

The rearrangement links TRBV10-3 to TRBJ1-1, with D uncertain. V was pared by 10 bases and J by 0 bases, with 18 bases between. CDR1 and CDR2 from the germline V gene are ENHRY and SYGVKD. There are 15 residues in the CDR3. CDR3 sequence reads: CATQEEGSVNTEAFF. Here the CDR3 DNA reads TGTGCCACCCAGGAGGAGGGATCCGTGAACACTGAAGCTTTCTTT.

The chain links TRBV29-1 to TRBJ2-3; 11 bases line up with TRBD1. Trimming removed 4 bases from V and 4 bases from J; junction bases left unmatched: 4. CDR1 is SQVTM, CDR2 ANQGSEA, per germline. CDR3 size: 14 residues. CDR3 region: CSVARDRGSDTQYF. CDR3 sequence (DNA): TGCAGCGTTGCTCGGGACAGGGGGTCAGATACGCAGTATTTT.

CDR3 in DNA: TGCGCCAGCAGCTTTCTAGAGACCCAGTACTTC. This encodes CASSFLETQYF. The chain joins TRBV5-1 to TRBJ2-5; D gene unclear. Germline-derived CDR1 and CDR2 are SGHRS and YFSETQ. V was clipped by 2 bases and J by 4 bases, with 3 bases between them. The CDR3 has 11 amino acids.

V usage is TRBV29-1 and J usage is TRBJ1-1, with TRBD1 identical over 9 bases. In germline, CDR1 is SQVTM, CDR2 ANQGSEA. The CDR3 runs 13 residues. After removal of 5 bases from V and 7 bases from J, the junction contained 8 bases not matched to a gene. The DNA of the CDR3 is TGCAGCGTTCAACGGGACAGGGTGGATGAAGCTTTCTTT. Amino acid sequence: CSVQRDRVDEAFF.

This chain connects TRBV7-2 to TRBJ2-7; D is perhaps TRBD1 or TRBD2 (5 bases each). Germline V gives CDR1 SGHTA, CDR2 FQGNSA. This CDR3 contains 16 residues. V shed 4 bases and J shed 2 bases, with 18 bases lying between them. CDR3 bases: TGTGCCAGCAGCTCTCACCGCTGGGACCCCACCTACGAGCAGTACTTC. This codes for CASSSHRWDPTYEQYF.

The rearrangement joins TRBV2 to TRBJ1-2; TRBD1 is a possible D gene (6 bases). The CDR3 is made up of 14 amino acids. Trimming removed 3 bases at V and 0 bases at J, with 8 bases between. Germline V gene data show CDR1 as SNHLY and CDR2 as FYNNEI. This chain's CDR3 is CASSDRGANYGYTF. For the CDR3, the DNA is TGTGCCAGCAGTGACAGGGGAGCTAACTATGGCTACACCTTC.

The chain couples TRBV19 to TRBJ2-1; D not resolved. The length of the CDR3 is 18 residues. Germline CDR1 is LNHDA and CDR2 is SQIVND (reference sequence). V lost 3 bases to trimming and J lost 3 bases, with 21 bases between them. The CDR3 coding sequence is TGTGCCAGTAGTATCGGCCTGCTAAGGCGGAGCAACTACAATGAGCAGTTCTTC. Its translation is CASSIGLLRRSNYNEQFF.

CDR3 residues: CSVEGGVADTQYF. CDR3 nucleotide sequence: TGCAGCGTTGAAGGAGGGGTTGCGGATACGCAGTATTTT. The chain joins TRBV29-1 to TRBJ2-3; D is perhaps TRBD1 or TRBD2 (5 bases each). Germline loops: CDR1 SQVTM, CDR2 ANQGSEA. The CDR3 extends over 13 amino acids. The V and J ends lost 1 base and 6 bases respectively, with 11 bases between them.

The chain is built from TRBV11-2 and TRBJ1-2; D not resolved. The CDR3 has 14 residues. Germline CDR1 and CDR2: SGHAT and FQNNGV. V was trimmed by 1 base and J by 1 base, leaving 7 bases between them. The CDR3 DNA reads TGTGCCAGCAGCTTAGGTTTCAGTAACTATGGCTACACCTTC. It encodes CASSLGFSNYGYTF.

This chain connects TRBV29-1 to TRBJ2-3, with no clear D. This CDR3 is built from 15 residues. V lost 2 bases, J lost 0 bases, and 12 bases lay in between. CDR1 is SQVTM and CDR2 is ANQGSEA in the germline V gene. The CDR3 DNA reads TGCAGCGTTGAAATACTGTCCTCTAGCACAGATACGCAGTATTTT. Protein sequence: CSVEILSSSTDTQYF.

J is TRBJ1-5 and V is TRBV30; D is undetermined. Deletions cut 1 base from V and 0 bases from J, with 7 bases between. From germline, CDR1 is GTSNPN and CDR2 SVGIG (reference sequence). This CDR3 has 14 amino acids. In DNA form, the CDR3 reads TGTGCCTGGAGTGATAGGGTTAGCAATCAGCCCCAGCATTTT. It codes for CAWSDRVSNQPQHF.

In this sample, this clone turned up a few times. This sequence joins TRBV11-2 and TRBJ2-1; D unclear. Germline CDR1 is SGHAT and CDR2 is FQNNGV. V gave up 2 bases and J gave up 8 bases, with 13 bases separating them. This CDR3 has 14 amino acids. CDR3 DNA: TGTGCCAGCAGCTTATTGGTCAGAAGGGATGAGCAGTTCTTC. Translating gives CASSLLVRRDEQFF.

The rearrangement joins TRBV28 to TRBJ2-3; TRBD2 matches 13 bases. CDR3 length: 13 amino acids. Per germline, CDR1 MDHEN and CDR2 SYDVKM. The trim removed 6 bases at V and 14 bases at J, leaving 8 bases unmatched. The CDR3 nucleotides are TGTGCCAGCAGCCCCGGACTAGCGGGGGAAAGGTATTTT. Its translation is CASSPGLAGERYF.

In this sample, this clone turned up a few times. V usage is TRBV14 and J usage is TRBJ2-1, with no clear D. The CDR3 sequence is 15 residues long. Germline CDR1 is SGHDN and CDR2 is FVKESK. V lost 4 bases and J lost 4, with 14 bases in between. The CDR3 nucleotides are TGTGCCAGCAGCCTTTTCGAAGGCGGTTACAATGAGCAGTTCTTC. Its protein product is CASSLFEGGYNEQFF.

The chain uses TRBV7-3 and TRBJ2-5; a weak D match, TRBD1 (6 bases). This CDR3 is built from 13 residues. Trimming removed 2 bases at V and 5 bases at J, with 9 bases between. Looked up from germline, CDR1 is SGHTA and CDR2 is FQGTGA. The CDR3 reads CASSLGGRETQYF. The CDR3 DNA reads TGTGCCAGCAGCTTAGGGGGCCGGGAGACCCAGTACTTC.